This entry lists 16 T cell receptor beta chains sequenced from one sample in a study of blood T cell repertoires in COVID-19. Repertoires were generated with immunoSEQ multiplex PCR, while TCRdb's copy carries only in-frame clones and drops some. The table has hundreds of thousands of clones, about nine tenths seen once. Sequencing was carried out using PBMCs or T cells enriched from blood (not recorded which). The receptors come from a woman between 18 and 30 years old who had recovered from COVID-19.

The chain links TRBV3-1 (or the pseudogene TRBV3-2) to TRBJ2-1; 8 bases fit TRBD2. Germline V gene lookup returns CDR1 LGHDT and CDR2 YNNKEL (reference sequence). The CDR3 has 15 residues. The trim removed 8 bases at V and 4 bases at J, leaving 10 bases unmatched. The CDR3 DNA reads TGTGCCAGCGAGGGACTAGGGCTACCTTACAATGAGCAGTTCTTC. It specifies CASEGLGLPYNEQFF.

The chain uses TRBV21-1 and TRBJ2-1; the table assigns TRBD2, which was not confirmed against the DNA. TRBV21-1 is a known pseudogene. CDR3 length: 17 residues. CDR3 nucleotide sequence: TGTGCCAGCACTGGACTAGCGGGGGCGCACTATTACAATGAGCAGTTCTTC. Encoded protein: CASTGLAGAHYYNEQFF.

Only a few counts were recorded for this clone. The rearrangement uses TRBV6-5 and TRBJ1-3; D is unresolved. Trimming removed 6 bases from V and 4 bases from J, with 4 bases in between. This CDR3 is built from 11 residues. Germline CDR1 and CDR2: MNHEY and SVGAGI. CDR3 coding DNA: TGTGCCAGCAGCTTGGGAAACACCATATATTTT. Protein sequence: CASSLGNTIYF.

This clone was seen once. The chain carries TRBV30 and TRBJ2-7; tentatively, D is TRBD1 (5 bases). The CDR3 has 12 residues. Trimming shortened V by 2 bases and J by 2 bases, and 7 bases separated the two germline ends. In germline, CDR1 is GTSNPN, CDR2 SVGIG (reference sequence). In DNA form, the CDR3 reads TGTGCCTGGAGTAGGGGCCCCTACGAGCAGTACTTC. Translated, it gives CAWSRGPYEQYF.

The V call is TRBV6-6, the J call TRBJ2-3; the D is unclear. This CDR3 comprises 15 residues. Germline V gene data show CDR1 as MNHNY and CDR2 as SVGAGI (reference sequence). V was pared by 2 bases and J by 5 bases, with 14 bases between. Written as DNA, the CDR3 is TGTGCCAGCAGTTACCAGCAGGTGGTCAGAGATACGCAGTATTTT. Translated, it gives CASSYQQVVRDTQYF.

This clone was observed a few times. This chain joins TRBV2 and TRBJ2-6, with D possibly TRBD2 on 5 matching bases. V lost 3 bases to trimming and J lost 3 bases, with 9 bases between them. Germline values: CDR1 SNHLY, CDR2 FYNNEI. The CDR3 spans 15 residues. The CDR3 nucleotides are TGTGCCAGCAGTGACCGGGGTGGTGGGGCCAACGTCCTGACTTTC. Its translation is CASSDRGGGANVLTF.

The V call is TRBV29-1, the J call TRBJ2-1; 7 bases fit TRBD1. There are 15 residues in the CDR3. The V gene's germline CDR1 is SQVTM and CDR2 ANQGSEA. Trimming removed 4 bases from V and 4 bases from J; junction bases left unmatched: 10. The CDR3 loop is CSVVEPGQYYNEQFF. The CDR3 DNA is TGCAGCGTTGTGGAACCGGGACAGTATTACAATGAGCAGTTCTTC.

The V call is TRBV6-2 or TRBV6-3, the J call TRBJ2-7; TRBD1 aligns across 10 bases. CDR3 length equals 16 residues. The ends lost 2 bases at V and 5 bases at J; junction bases unmatched: 9. Per the germline V gene, CDR1 is MNHEY and CDR2 is SVGEGT. CDR3 region: CASSYPPGQGGNEQYF. The CDR3 DNA reads as TGTGCCAGCAGTTACCCCCCCGGACAGGGGGGCAACGAGCAGTACTTC.

This chain joins TRBV3-1 (or the pseudogene TRBV3-2) and TRBJ2-1; TRBD1 matches 9 bases. The CDR3 is 14 amino acids. Trimming at V came to 10 bases and at J to 4 bases, leaving 8 bases not matched to a gene. Per the germline V gene, CDR1 is LGHDT and CDR2 is YNNKEL (reference sequence). The CDR3 region has the DNA TGTGCCATGGCGGACAGGGGCGGTTACAATGAGCAGTTCTTC. It translates to CAMADRGGYNEQFF.

The chain employs TRBV18 and TRBJ2-5; TRBD1 agrees at 7 bases. CDR1 and CDR2 (germline): KGHSH, LQKENI. The CDR3 runs 14 residues. Trimming removed 4 bases from V and 5 bases from J; junction bases left unmatched: 7. The CDR3 loop reads CASSQTGVRETQYF. DNA for the CDR3: TGTGCCAGCTCACAAACAGGGGTCCGGGAGACCCAGTACTTC.

The genes are TRBV9 and TRBJ2-1, with D maybe TRBD2 (5 bases). This CDR3 spans 14 amino acids. Between the trimmed V and J ends, which lost 2 bases and 6 bases, there was a span of 12 bases. CDR1 is SGDLS, CDR2 YYNGEE, per germline. CDR3 coding DNA: TGTGCCAGCAGCGTTCGAGTAGGAGGCAATGAGCAGTTCTTC. Encoded protein: CASSVRVGGNEQFF.

The V call is TRBV5-1, the J call TRBJ1-1, with D possibly matching TRBD1 (6 bases). V was cut by 7 bases and J by 7 bases, with 20 bases left in between. The germline V gene has CDR1 SGHRS and CDR2 YFSETQ. The CDR3 loop spans 14 amino acids. Written as DNA, the CDR3 is TGCGCCAGCGCAGAGCCGCAGGGGAGATATGAAGCTTTCTTT. Residues: CASAEPQGRYEAFF.

This chain connects TRBV7-2 to TRBJ2-1; D may be TRBD2 (6 bases). Trimming removed 4 bases from V and 0 bases from J, with 10 bases in between. Germline V gene data show CDR1 as SGHTA and CDR2 as FQGNSA. The CDR3 sequence is 15 residues long. CDR3 protein: CASSYSGSSYNEQFF. CDR3 DNA sequence: TGTGCCAGCAGCTATAGCGGAAGCTCCTACAATGAGCAGTTCTTC.

The J gene is TRBJ1-5, the V gene TRBV18; 8 bases match TRBD1. Germline CDR1 KGHSH, CDR2 LQKENI. The length of the CDR3 is 16 residues. V gave up 3 bases and J gave up 6 bases; unmatched junction bases: 10. CDR3 protein: CASSPLDRGRTQPQHF. The CDR3 bases are TGTGCCAGCTCACCCCTAGACAGGGGAAGGACTCAGCCCCAGCATTTT.

The genes are TRBV7-2 and TRBJ2-2; no clear D. The CDR3 runs to 14 residues. CDR1 is SGHTA and CDR2 is FQGNSA in the germline V gene. V was cut by 2 bases and J by 8 bases, with 12 bases left in between. The CDR3: CASSLPPLSGELFF. CDR3 DNA: TGTGCCAGCAGCTTACCCCCTCTGTCGGGGGAGCTGTTTTTT.

The J gene is TRBJ1-3, the V gene TRBV10-3; 7 bases are a match to TRBD1. V shed 3 bases and J 4 bases; nucleotides not matched to a gene: 3. Germline V gives CDR1 ENHRY, CDR2 SYGVKD. This CDR3 region has 14 residues. This CDR3 reads CAISEYRGGNTIYF. The CDR3 nucleotides read TGTGCCATCAGTGAATACAGGGGCGGAAACACCATATATTTT.